One sample yielded the 30 T cell receptor beta chains listed below, sequenced in a study of shared clonotypes between healthy human individuals (dated by TCRdb to between 2020 and 2021). The library was produced with the immunoSEQ multiplex PCR assay. The table comes from immuneACCESS by way of TCRdb, which keeps in-frame sequences with V and J called. Part of the clones is missing from these tables; in studies checked, under half for an unresolved V gene and the rest for unknown reasons. The sample table holds hundreds of thousands of clones, of which more than 70% were seen once. Jointly, the top ten make up roughly 1.8% of the sample. Specimen: memory CD4+ T cells sorted from blood. Per the publication, the cell subset or site label means: CD45RA-negative fraction. All receptors come from a woman in her thirties in good health.

The chain is built from TRBV5-1 and TRBJ2-5, with 11 positions matching TRBD1. J was trimmed by 11 bases and V by 4 bases; bases with no gene match: 10. The CDR3 is made up of 14 amino acids. Germline assignment: CDR1 SGHRS and CDR2 YFSETQ. For the CDR3, the DNA is TGCGCCAGCAGCCCAGGACAGGGGGCATGGGAGCAGTACTTC. Its translation is CASSPGQGAWEQYF.

This clone was seen just once. J is TRBJ2-7 and V is TRBV28, with TRBD2 matching over 12 bases. Germline CDR1 is MDHEN and CDR2 is SYDVKM. The CDR3 covers 15 residues. V lost 2 bases, J lost 1 base, and 0 bases stayed unmatched. The CDR3 spells CASSLGTSGSYEQYF. CDR3 nucleotide sequence: TGTGCCAGCAGTTTAGGGACTAGCGGGTCCTACGAGCAGTACTTC.

The chain combines TRBV18 with TRBJ2-2, with D possibly TRBD2 on 6 matching bases. Per germline, CDR1 KGHSH and CDR2 LQKENI. Trimming took 2 bases from V and 6 from J, leaving 22 bases between them. This CDR3 spans 18 amino acids. CDR3 sequence: CASSPKLDYWGPSGELFF. DNA of the CDR3: TGTGCCAGCTCACCAAAACTGGACTATTGGGGTCCGTCCGGGGAGCTGTTTTTT.

The chain employs TRBV19 and TRBJ1-5; D might be TRBD1 (6 bases). CDR1 is LNHDA, CDR2 SQIVND, per germline (reference sequence). The CDR3 covers 12 residues. Trimming removed 6 bases at V and 4 bases at J, with 7 bases between. DNA for the CDR3: TGTGCCAGTAGGACAGGAAATCAGCCCCAGCATTTT. Protein sequence: CASRTGNQPQHF.

This clone occurred once. Other nucleotide sequences from this sample produce the same CDR3. The V call is TRBV28, the J call TRBJ1-5; D perhaps matches TRBD1 (5 bases). Germline CDR1 and CDR2: MDHEN and SYDVKM. V was shortened by 3 bases and J by 2 bases, with 11 bases between the two germline ends. The CDR3 loop spans 15 amino acids. The DNA of the CDR3 is TGTGCCAGCAGTTTCGGGGGAGGTGGCAATCAGCCCCAGCATTTT. It encodes CASSFGGGGNQPQHF. Together with reference TRBV28 and TRBJ1-5, the CDR3 gives the full variable domain: DVKVTQSSRYLVKRTGEKVFLECVQDMDHENMFWYRQDPGLGLRLIYFSYDVKMKEKGDIPEGYSVSREKKERFSLILESASTNQTSMYLCASSFGGGGNQPQHFGDGTRLSIL.

The chain combines TRBV5-1 with TRBJ2-7; 9 positions agree with TRBD1. V trimming: 4 bases; J trimming: 2 bases; junction bases outside the gene matches: 13. Germline V gene data show CDR1 as SGHRS and CDR2 as YFSETQ. This CDR3 region has 17 residues. CDR3 bases: TGCGCCAGCAGCATGGCCGGGACAGGGATACAGCCCTACGAGCAGTACTTC. This sequence encodes CASSMAGTGIQPYEQYF.

The rearrangement links TRBV27 to TRBJ1-1, with D perhaps TRBD1 (5 bases). The V gene lost 1 base and the J gene lost 5 bases, with 14 bases spanning the gap. The CDR3 covers 15 residues. CDR1 and CDR2 from the germline V gene are MNHEY and SMNVEV (reference sequence). The CDR3 bases are TGTGCCAGCAGTTTATTAGCCCAGGGTTATACTGAAGCTTTCTTT. As protein: CASSLLAQGYTEAFF.

This chain links TRBV28 with TRBJ2-5; 8 bases line up with TRBD1. Trimming cost V 2 bases and J 3 bases; bases outside gene matches: 5. The CDR3 is 15 residues long. Germline V gives CDR1 MDHEN, CDR2 SYDVKM. CDR3 nucleotide sequence: TGTGCCAGCAGTTTAGTCGGACAGGGCGAAGAGACCCAGTACTTC. Its protein product is CASSLVGQGEETQYF.

V usage is TRBV11-3 and J usage is TRBJ2-7; 7 bases match TRBD2. The CDR3 totals 12 residues. Germline CDR1 reads SGHNT; CDR2 reads YENEEA. V shed 6 bases and J 6 bases; nucleotides not matched to a gene: 5. DNA of the CDR3: TGTGCCAGCAGTCCCTGGGGGGGCGAGCAGTACTTC. Amino acid sequence: CASSPWGGEQYF.

This chain connects TRBV5-8 to TRBJ2-7; TRBD2 might be the D (5 bases). V lost 3 bases, J lost 4 bases, and 11 bases lay in between. The CDR3 is 13 residues long. Germline V CDR1 and CDR2: SGHTS, YDEGEE. For the CDR3, the DNA is TGTGCCAGCAGCTCCGGGAACGGATACGAGCAGTACTTC. Its protein is CASSSGNGYEQYF. The complete variable domain, with remaining parts taken from reference TRBV5-8 and TRBJ2-7, reads EAGVTQSPTHLIKTRGQQATLRCSPISGHTSVYWYQQALGLGLQFLLWYDEGEERNRGNFPPRFSGRQFPNYSSELNVNALELEDSALYLCASSSGNGYEQYFGPGTRLTVT.

A word on this clone: In the same sample, other DNA sequences code for this CDR3. The chain employs TRBV5-1 and TRBJ2-1, with 10 bases lining up with TRBD2. V lost 3 bases to trimming and J lost 4 bases; unmatched junction nucleotides: 4. Looked up from germline, CDR1 is SGHRS and CDR2 is YFSETQ. The CDR3 length is 15 residues. The CDR3 here is CASSSSSGGYNEQFF. The CDR3 coding sequence is TGCGCCAGCAGCTCCTCTAGCGGGGGATACAATGAGCAGTTCTTC.

This clone occurred many times. V gene TRBV27 combines with J gene TRBJ2-7, with D possibly being TRBD1 (6 bases). Trimming removed 5 bases from V and 5 bases from J, with 13 bases in between. The CDR3 covers 13 residues. Germline CDR1 is MNHEY and CDR2 is SMNVEV (reference sequence). CDR3 sequence reads: CASSRWGLDEQYF. CDR3 DNA: TGTGCCAGCAGTCGCTGGGGGCTAGACGAGCAGTACTTC.

About this clone: In the same sample, other DNA sequences code for this CDR3. This chain links TRBV28 with TRBJ1-4; tentative D call: TRBD1 (5 bases). The CDR3 consists of 12 residues. Trimming removed 9 bases at V and 1 base at J, with 6 bases between. The germline V gene encodes CDR1 MDHEN and CDR2 SYDVKM. The CDR3 nucleotides are TGTGCCAGTCAGGGAACTAATGAAAAACTGTTTTTT. This encodes CASQGTNEKLFF. The whole variable domain, filled in from reference TRBV28 and TRBJ1-4, reads DVKVTQSSRYLVKRTGEKVFLECVQDMDHENMFWYRQDPGLGLRLIYFSYDVKMKEKGDIPEGYSVSREKKERFSLILESASTNQTSMYLCASQGTNEKLFFGSGTQLSVL.

This clone has just a few counts. The V and J genes are TRBV28 and TRBJ1-4; D gene unclear. Germline values: CDR1 MDHEN, CDR2 SYDVKM. The CDR3 is 15 residues long. V was shortened by 6 bases and J by 0 bases, with 11 bases between the two germline ends. The CDR3 is CASSSGAATNEKLFF. Here the CDR3 DNA reads TGTGCCAGCAGCTCAGGAGCCGCAACTAATGAAAAACTGTTTTTT.

The genes are TRBV19 and TRBJ1-1; a weak D match, TRBD1 (5 bases). Between the trimmed V and J ends, which lost 2 bases and 1 base, there was a span of 11 bases. Germline assignment: CDR1 LNHDA and CDR2 SQIVND (reference sequence). The length of the CDR3 is 15 residues. The CDR3 reads CASSIIGDGNTEAFF. The CDR3 DNA reads as TGTGCCAGTAGTATAATCGGGGACGGGAACACTGAAGCTTTCTTT.

This chain joins TRBV27 and TRBJ2-2; 8 bases are a match to TRBD1. The V gene's germline CDR1 is MNHEY and CDR2 SMNVEV (reference sequence). The CDR3 sequence is 16 residues long. V lost 5 bases and J lost 1; bases outside the gene matches: 6. The CDR3 spells CASSADRGWNTGELFF. The CDR3 bases are TGTGCCAGCAGTGCCGACAGGGGATGGAACACCGGGGAGCTGTTTTTT.

V usage is TRBV19 and J usage is TRBJ1-3; no firm D call. Germline V gene lookup returns CDR1 LNHDA and CDR2 SQIVND (reference sequence). Trimming cost V 6 bases and J 0 bases, with 9 bases left between them. This CDR3 has 14 amino acids. CDR3 amino acids: CASSAGDSGNTIYF. The CDR3 DNA sequence: TGTGCCAGTAGCGCCGGGGACTCTGGAAACACCATATATTTT. The full variable domain, rest sourced from reference TRBV19 and TRBJ1-3, is DGGITQSPKYLFRKEGQNVTLSCEQNLNHDAMYWYRQDPGQGLRLIYYSQIVNDFQKGDIAEGYSVSREKKESFPLTVTSAQKNPTAFYLCASSAGDSGNTIYFGEGSWLTVV.

This clone was counted ten times or more. The CDR3 reads CASSLDYNEQFF. The DNA for the CDR3 is TGTGCCAGCAGCTTAGACTACAATGAGCAGTTCTTC. The J gene is TRBJ2-1, the V gene TRBV7-9; D is uncertain. This CDR3 comprises 12 residues. Trimming pared 1 base from V and 3 bases from J, leaving 1 base between. The V gene's germline CDR1 is SEHNR and CDR2 FQNEAQ (reference sequence).

The CDR3 coding sequence is TGTGCCAGCAGTACCTCCGGGACAGGGGGAGTCTATGGCTACACCTTC. Amino acid sequence: CASSTSGTGGVYGYTF. The chain combines TRBV27 with TRBJ1-2, with 11 bases lining up with TRBD1. V trimming: 5 bases; J trimming: 4 bases; junction bases outside the gene matches: 9. This CDR3 is built from 16 residues. Per germline, CDR1 MNHEY and CDR2 SMNVEV (reference sequence).

This chain connects TRBV5-1 to TRBJ1-1; D is unclear. Germline CDR1 reads SGHRS; CDR2 reads YFSETQ. Trimming took off 4 bases at V and 1 base at J, with 8 bases between the two ends. The CDR3 runs to 13 residues. The CDR3 is CASSRAPNTEAFF. CDR3 in DNA: TGCGCCAGCAGCCGGGCTCCGAACACTGAAGCTTTCTTT.

The chain carries TRBV20-1 and TRBJ1-2, with D unresolved. Trimming removed 6 bases from V and 3 bases from J, with 5 bases in between. The CDR3 is 10 residues long. Germline V gene data show CDR1 as DFQATT and CDR2 as SNEGSKA (reference sequence). DNA of the CDR3: TGCAGTGCCCACTACTATGGCTACACCTTC. The encoded protein is CSAHYYGYTF.

Points on this clone: Mismatch with germline at one junction end may stem from a read error. V and J are TRBV14 and TRBJ2-7; D is possibly TRBD2 (5 bases). Germline V gene data show CDR1 as SGHDN and CDR2 as FVKESK. CDR3 length: 9 residues. CDR3 sequence (DNA): TGTGCCAGCAAAAAGGCGGGTTGTTTC. Encoded protein: CASKKAGCF.

CDR3 nucleotide sequence: TGTGCCAGCAGTTTAAGGCGGGACCCCACCGGGGAGCTGTTTTTT. Amino acids: CASSLRRDPTGELFF. The genes are TRBV27 and TRBJ2-2; tentative D call: TRBD2 (6 bases). V gave up 2 bases and J gave up 4 bases, with 11 bases separating them. Per the germline V gene, CDR1 is MNHEY and CDR2 is SMNVEV (reference sequence). This CDR3 has 15 residues.

This clone was observed a single time. The chain links TRBV10-3 to TRBJ2-6; D unclear. Germline V CDR1 and CDR2: ENHRY, SYGVKD. Between the trimmed V and J ends, which lost 5 bases and 5 bases, there was a span of 22 bases. This CDR3 has 18 residues. The CDR3 here is CAISTFICIQSRANVLTF. The CDR3, as DNA: TGTGCCATCAGTACATTTATCTGTATACAAAGTCGGGCCAACGTCCTGACTTTC.

The V and J genes are TRBV7-2 and TRBJ2-2; TRBD2 might be the D (5 bases). CDR1 and CDR2 (germline): SGHTA, FQGNSA. Deletions cut 4 bases from V and 1 base from J, with 13 bases between. The CDR3 has 16 amino acids. CDR3 region: CASSSPRAGNTGELFF. The DNA of the CDR3 is TGTGCCAGCAGCTCCCCGCGGGCAGGGAACACCGGGGAGCTGTTTTTT.

This clone was seen a handful of times. The chain carries TRBV29-1 and TRBJ2-5; D is tentatively TRBD1 or TRBD2 (6 bases each). Germline V gene data show CDR1 as SQVTM and CDR2 as ANQGSEA. Deletions cut 4 bases from V and 1 base from J, with 10 bases between. CDR3 size: 13 residues. The CDR3 DNA follows: TGCAGCGTTGGGGGGGCTCCCCAAGAGACCCAGTACTTC. This sequence encodes CSVGGAPQETQYF. Combining the CDR3 with reference TRBV29-1 and TRBJ2-5 gives the whole variable domain SAVISQKPSRDICQRGTSLTIQCQVDSQVTMMFWYRQQPGQSLTLIATANQGSEATYESGFVIDKFPISRPNLTFSTLTVSNMSPEDSSIYLCSVGGAPQETQYFGPGTRLLVL.

The gene calls are TRBV5-1 and TRBJ2-6; D ambiguous. Germline CDR1 and CDR2: SGHRS and YFSETQ. Trimming stripped 5 bases from V and 3 bases from J, with 9 bases between. The CDR3 is 14 amino acids. The CDR3 DNA reads TGCGCCAGCAGTTCCGCGGATGGGGCCAACGTCCTGACTTTC. Its translation is CASSSADGANVLTF. The complete variable domain, with remaining parts taken from reference TRBV5-1 and TRBJ2-6, reads KAGVTQTPRYLIKTRGQQVTLSCSPISGHRSVSWYQQTPGQGLQFLFEYFSETQRNKGNFPGRFSGRQFSNSRSEMNVSTLELGDSALYLCASSSADGANVLTFGAGSRLTVL.

In its sample, this clone was seen many times. The CDR3 region has the DNA TGTGCCAGCAGTTCCAGGGTCAATGAGCAGTTCTTC. Residues: CASSSRVNEQFF. The rearrangement uses TRBV27 and TRBJ2-1, with D maybe TRBD1 (5 bases). Germline CDR1 reads MNHEY; CDR2 reads SMNVEV (reference sequence). This CDR3 contains 12 residues. V was pared by 4 bases and J by 6 bases, with 7 bases between.

J is TRBJ2-3 and V is TRBV28, with TRBD2 matching over 9 bases. The CDR3 loop spans 17 amino acids. J lost 5 bases, V lost 4 bases, and 13 bases had no gene match. CDR1 and CDR2 from the germline V gene are MDHEN and SYDVKM. Here the CDR3 DNA reads TGTGCCAGCAGTTCGAATAGCGGGAGTGGTGAGGGAGATACGCAGTATTTT. It yields the protein CASSSNSGSGEGDTQYF.

The CDR3 sequence: CAISERELGTDTQYF. DNA for the CDR3: TGTGCCATCAGTGAACGGGAGTTAGGCACAGATACGCAGTATTTT. The rearrangement uses TRBV10-3 and TRBJ2-3; D is possibly TRBD2 (6 bases). The CDR3 length is 15 residues. Trimming left V 3 bases short and J 1 base short, with 11 bases between. Germline CDR1 reads ENHRY; CDR2 reads SYGVKD.